The 11 T cell receptor beta chains reported below all come from one sample, sequenced in a study of OX40 agonist ivuxolimab in advanced cancers. TCRdb keeps only in-frame clones here, not all; method: immunoSEQ multiplex PCR. Here the sample spans approximately 40,000 clones, about 78% being singletons. Sample: CD4+ or CD8+ T cells sorted from blood, taken in a trial of the OX40 agonist ivuxolimab. The receptors stem from an adult with an advanced solid tumor such as melanoma, head and neck, liver or kidney cancer.

The chain employs TRBV4-3 and TRBJ2-7; 7 nucleotides match TRBD1. CDR1 and CDR2 (germline): LGHNA, YSLEER. The V and J ends lost 6 bases and 1 base, in that order; junction bases with no gene match: 6. The CDR3 is made up of 14 amino acids. This CDR3 is CASSQDRSSYEQYF. The CDR3 nucleotides are TGCGCCAGCAGTCAGGACAGGAGTTCCTACGAGCAGTACTTC.

This chain joins TRBV4-1 and TRBJ1-5, with D hard to call. V lost 3 bases to trimming and J lost 4 bases, with 4 bases between them. The V gene's germline CDR1 is MGHRA and CDR2 YSYEKL. The CDR3 is made up of 12 amino acids. CDR3 coding DNA: TGCGCCAGCAGCCATCTAAATCAGCCCCAGCATTTT. It translates to CASSHLNQPQHF.

In DNA, the CDR3 is TGTGCCAGCAGTGAAAACAGGATGGGGGGGAATGAGCAGTACTTC. It codes for CASSENRMGGNEQYF. The chain joins TRBV6-1 to TRBJ2-7; 7 bases match TRBD2. J lost 7 bases, V lost 2 bases, and 11 bases had no gene match. The length of the CDR3 is 15 residues. CDR1 is MNHNS and CDR2 is SASEGT in the germline V gene.

V gene TRBV28 combines with J gene TRBJ1-5; D gene unclear. Germline-derived CDR1 and CDR2 are MDHEN and SYDVKM. The CDR3 covers 14 residues. Trimming left V 2 bases short and J 0 bases short, with 5 bases between. In nucleotides, the CDR3 is TGTGCCAGCAGTTTAGGGGTTAGCAATCAGCCCCAGCATTTT. Protein: CASSLGVSNQPQHF.

The chain has TRBV7-9 and TRBJ2-2; D gene ambiguous. CDR1 is SEHNR and CDR2 is FQNEAQ in the germline V gene (reference sequence). This CDR3 has 14 amino acids. Trimming cost V 8 bases and J 0 bases, with 10 bases left between them. The CDR3 region is CASGGSPNTGELFF. Written as DNA, the CDR3 is TGTGCCAGCGGTGGAAGCCCGAACACCGGGGAGCTGTTTTTT.

The chain carries TRBV28 and TRBJ2-3; 12 bases fit TRBD2. In germline, CDR1 is MDHEN, CDR2 SYDVKM. The J segment lost 3 bases and the V segment lost 5 bases, leaving 6 bases of the junction unmatched. CDR3 length: 16 residues. CDR3 nucleotides: TGTGCCAGCAGTCGACTAGCGGGAGAGGGGACAGATACGCAGTATTTT. Protein product: CASSRLAGEGTDTQYF.

This clone was seen more than once but under ten times. The chain combines TRBV28 with TRBJ2-1, with 10 bases fitting TRBD2. With V trimmed by 6 bases and J by 9 bases, 5 bases remained unmatched. The CDR3 runs 13 residues. Looked up from germline, CDR1 is MDHEN and CDR2 is SYDVKM. The CDR3 region has the DNA TGTGCCAGCAGGAAAAGCGGGGGGGGTGAGCAGTTCTTC. Translated: CASRKSGGGEQFF.

The J gene is TRBJ1-2, the V gene TRBV6-5; D unclear. The CDR3 is made up of 14 amino acids. CDR1 and CDR2 (germline): MNHEY, SVGAGI. V shed 0 bases and J shed 4 bases, with 9 bases lying between them. CDR3: CASSYSEGGYGYTF. CDR3 DNA: TGTGCCAGCAGTTACTCGGAGGGCGGCTATGGCTACACCTTC.

V gene TRBV28 combines with J gene TRBJ2-7, with TRBD1 identical over 7 bases. Germline assignment: CDR1 MDHEN and CDR2 SYDVKM. The CDR3 covers 16 residues. J gave up 5 bases and V 3 bases, and 13 bases lay outside the gene matches. CDR3 in DNA: TGTGCCAGCAGTTTCTTTGTAAGGGGGCCTAACGACGAGCAGTACTTC. It specifies CASSFFVRGPNDEQYF.

CDR3 coding DNA: TGTGCCAGCAGTTTAGGTTCGGACGGGGCCCAGTACTTC. Protein: CASSLGSDGAQYF. The V gene is TRBV28, the J gene TRBJ2-5; tentatively, D is TRBD2 (5 bases). Trimming pared 2 bases from V and 9 bases from J, leaving 13 bases between. Germline loops: CDR1 MDHEN, CDR2 SYDVKM. CDR3 length: 13 residues.

The J gene is TRBJ2-5, the V gene TRBV27; D unclear. The germline gives CDR1 MNHEY, CDR2 SMNVEV (reference sequence). V lost 2 bases and J 5 bases, leaving 3 bases between the germline ends. The CDR3 consists of 11 residues. The CDR3 DNA reads TGTGCCAGCAGTTTAGGGGAGACCCAGTACTTC. This encodes CASSLGETQYF.